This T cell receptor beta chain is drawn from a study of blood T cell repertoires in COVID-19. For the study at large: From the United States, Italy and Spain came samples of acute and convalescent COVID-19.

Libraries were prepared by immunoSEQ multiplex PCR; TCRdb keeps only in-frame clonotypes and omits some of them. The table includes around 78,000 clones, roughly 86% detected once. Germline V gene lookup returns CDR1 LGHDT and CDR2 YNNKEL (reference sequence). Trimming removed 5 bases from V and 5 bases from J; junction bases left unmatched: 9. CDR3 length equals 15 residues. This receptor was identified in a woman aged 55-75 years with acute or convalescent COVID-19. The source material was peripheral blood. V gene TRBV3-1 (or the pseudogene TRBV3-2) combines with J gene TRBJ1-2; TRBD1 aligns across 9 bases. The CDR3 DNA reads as TGTGCCAGCAGCGCGGGGGGACAGGGATATTATGGCTACACCTTC. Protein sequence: CASSAGGQGYYGYTF.